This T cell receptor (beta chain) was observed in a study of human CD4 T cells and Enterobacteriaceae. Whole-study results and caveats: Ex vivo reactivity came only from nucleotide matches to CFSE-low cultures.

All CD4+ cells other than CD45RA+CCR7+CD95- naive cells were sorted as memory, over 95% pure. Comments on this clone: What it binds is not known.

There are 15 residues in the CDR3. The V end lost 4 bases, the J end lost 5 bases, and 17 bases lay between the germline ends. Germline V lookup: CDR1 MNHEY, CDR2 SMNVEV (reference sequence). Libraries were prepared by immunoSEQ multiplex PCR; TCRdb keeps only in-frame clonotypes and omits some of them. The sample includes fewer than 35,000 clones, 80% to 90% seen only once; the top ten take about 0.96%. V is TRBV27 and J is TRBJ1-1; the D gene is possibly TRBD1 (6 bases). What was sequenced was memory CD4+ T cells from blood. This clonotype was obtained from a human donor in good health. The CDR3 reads CASSSAGGRKTEAFF. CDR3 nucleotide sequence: TGTGCCAGCAGTTCCGCCGGGGGGCGGAAAACTGAAGCTTTCTTT.